This TCR beta chain comes out of a study of CD8 T cells in Susac syndrome. The germline gives CDR1 MNHEY, CDR2 SVGEGT. Trimming removed 7 bases at V and 7 bases at J, with 11 bases between. The CDR3 is 12 residues long. High-throughput TCR beta sequencing covered peripheral CD8+ and CD4+ T cells. Controls comprised healthy donors matched for age and sex. In contrast to the negatively isolated CD8+ and CD4+ T cells, TEMRA cells were FACS-enriched. An amount of RNA that ranged from roughly 0.45 to 1 ug was reverse transcribed with random hexamers. Amplification of the TCR beta CDR3 was carried out by immunoSEQ multiplex PCR, which spanned a total of 54 Vbeta and 13 Jbeta segments. Each CDR3 protein gets one entry after TCRdb re-called the immunoSEQ multiplex PCR reads with MiXCR. The sample includes roughly 120,000 distinct CDR3 sequences, about 93% of them seen just once.

This sequence joins TRBV6-2 or TRBV6-3 and TRBJ2-1, with a tentative D call TRBD1 (5 bases). The TCR was taken from a human donor in good health. The sequencing sample was made of CD4+ T cells from PBMCs. The CDR3 DNA sequence: TGTGCCAGCAACTCCAGGGATAATGAGCAGTTCTTC. This gives the protein CASNSRDNEQFF.